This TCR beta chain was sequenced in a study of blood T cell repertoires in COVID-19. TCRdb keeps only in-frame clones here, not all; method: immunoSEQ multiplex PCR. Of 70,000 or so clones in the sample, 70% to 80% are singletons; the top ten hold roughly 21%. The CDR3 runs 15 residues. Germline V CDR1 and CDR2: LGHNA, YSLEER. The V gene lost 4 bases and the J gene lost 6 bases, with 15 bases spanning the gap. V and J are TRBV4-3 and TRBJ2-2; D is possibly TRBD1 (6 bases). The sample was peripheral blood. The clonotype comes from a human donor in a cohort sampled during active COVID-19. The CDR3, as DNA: TGCGCCAGCAGCCCTAACAGGGCTCACCCCGGGGAGCTGTTTTTT. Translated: CASSPNRAHPGELFF.